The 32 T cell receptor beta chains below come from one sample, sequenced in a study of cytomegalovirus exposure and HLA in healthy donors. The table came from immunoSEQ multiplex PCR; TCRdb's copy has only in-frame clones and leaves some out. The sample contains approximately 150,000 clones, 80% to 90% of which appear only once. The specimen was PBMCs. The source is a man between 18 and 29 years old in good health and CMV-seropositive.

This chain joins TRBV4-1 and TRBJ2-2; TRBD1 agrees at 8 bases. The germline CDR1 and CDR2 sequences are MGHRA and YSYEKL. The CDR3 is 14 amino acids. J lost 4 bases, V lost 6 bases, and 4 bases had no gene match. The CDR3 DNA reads TGCGCCAGCAGACTACAGGGGGGCACCGGGGAGCTGTTTTTT. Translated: CASRLQGGTGELFF.

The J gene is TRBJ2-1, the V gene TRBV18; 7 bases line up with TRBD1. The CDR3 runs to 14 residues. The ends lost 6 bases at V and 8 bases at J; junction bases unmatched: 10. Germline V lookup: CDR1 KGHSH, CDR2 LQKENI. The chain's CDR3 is CASSLYGTEDEQFF. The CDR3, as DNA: TGTGCCAGCTCTCTCTATGGGACAGAAGATGAGCAGTTCTTC.

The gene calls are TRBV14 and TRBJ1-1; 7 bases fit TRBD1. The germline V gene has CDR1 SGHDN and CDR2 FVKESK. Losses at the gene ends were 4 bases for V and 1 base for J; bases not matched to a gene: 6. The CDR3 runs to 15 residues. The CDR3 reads CASSPRGRGNTEAFF. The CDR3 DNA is TGTGCCAGCAGCCCTAGGGGGCGCGGGAACACTGAAGCTTTCTTT.

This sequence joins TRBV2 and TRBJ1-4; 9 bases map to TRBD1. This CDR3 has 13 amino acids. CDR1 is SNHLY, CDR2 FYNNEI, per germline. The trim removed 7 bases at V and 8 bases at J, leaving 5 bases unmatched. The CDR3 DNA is TGTGCCAGCACGGGACAGGGCAACGAAAAACTGTTTTTT. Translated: CASTGQGNEKLFF.

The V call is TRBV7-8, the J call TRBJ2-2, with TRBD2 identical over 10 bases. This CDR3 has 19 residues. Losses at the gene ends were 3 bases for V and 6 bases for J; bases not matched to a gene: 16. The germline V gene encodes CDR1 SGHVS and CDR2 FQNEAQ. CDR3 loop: CASSFSDTSGAFRAGELFF. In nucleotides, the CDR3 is TGTGCCAGCAGCTTTAGTGATACTAGCGGGGCTTTTAGGGCCGGGGAGCTGTTTTTT.

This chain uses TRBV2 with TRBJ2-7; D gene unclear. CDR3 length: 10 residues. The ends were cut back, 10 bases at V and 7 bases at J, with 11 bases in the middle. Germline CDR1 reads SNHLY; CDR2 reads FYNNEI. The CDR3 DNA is TGTGCCACCAGCCCGAGTGAGCAGTACTTC. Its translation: CATSPSEQYF.

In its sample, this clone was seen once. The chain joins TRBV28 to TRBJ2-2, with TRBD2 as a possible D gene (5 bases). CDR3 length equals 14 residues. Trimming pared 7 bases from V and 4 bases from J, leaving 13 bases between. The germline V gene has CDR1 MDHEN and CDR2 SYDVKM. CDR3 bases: TGTGCCAGCACCCAAGGAGGTACCACCGGGGAGCTGTTTTTT. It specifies CASTQGGTTGELFF. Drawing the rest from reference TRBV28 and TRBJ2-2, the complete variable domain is DVKVTQSSRYLVKRTGEKVFLECVQDMDHENMFWYRQDPGLGLRLIYFSYDVKMKEKGDIPEGYSVSREKKERFSLILESASTNQTSMYLCASTQGGTTGELFFGEGSRLTVL.

The CDR3 loop reads CASSPSGQLYNEQFF. CDR3 DNA sequence: TGTGCCAGTAGTCCCTCAGGTCAACTCTACAATGAGCAGTTCTTC. This sequence joins TRBV19 and TRBJ2-1; D uncertain. The V gene lost 5 bases and the J gene lost 3 bases, with 14 bases spanning the gap. The CDR3 runs 15 residues. Germline lookup yields CDR1 LNHDA and CDR2 SQIVND (reference sequence).

CDR3 sequence (DNA): TGTGCCAGCAGCTTAGGAGGTGGTGCAGATACGCAGTATTTT. It encodes CASSLGGGADTQYF. The chain joins TRBV7-9 to TRBJ2-3; D is unclear. The germline gives CDR1 SEHNR, CDR2 FQNEAQ (reference sequence). The CDR3 extends over 14 amino acids. Trimming shortened V by 1 base and J by 4 bases, and 9 bases separated the two germline ends.

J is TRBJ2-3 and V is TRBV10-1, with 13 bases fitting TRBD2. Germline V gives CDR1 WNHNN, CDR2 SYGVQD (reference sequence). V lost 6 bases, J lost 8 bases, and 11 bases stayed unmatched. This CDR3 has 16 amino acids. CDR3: CASSGTGLAGVSTQYF. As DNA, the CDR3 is TGCGCCAGCAGCGGCACCGGACTAGCGGGGGTTTCTACGCAGTATTTT.

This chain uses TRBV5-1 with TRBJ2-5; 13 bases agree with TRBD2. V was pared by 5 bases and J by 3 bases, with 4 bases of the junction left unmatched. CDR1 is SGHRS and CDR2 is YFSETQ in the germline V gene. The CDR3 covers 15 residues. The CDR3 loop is CASSSLAGGEETQYF. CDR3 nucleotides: TGCGCCAGCAGTTCACTAGCGGGAGGGGAAGAGACCCAGTACTTC. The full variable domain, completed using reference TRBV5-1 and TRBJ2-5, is KAGVTQTPRYLIKTRGQQVTLSCSPISGHRSVSWYQQTPGQGLQFLFEYFSETQRNKGNFPGRFSGRQFSNSRSEMNVSTLELGDSALYLCASSSLAGGEETQYFGPGTRLLVL.

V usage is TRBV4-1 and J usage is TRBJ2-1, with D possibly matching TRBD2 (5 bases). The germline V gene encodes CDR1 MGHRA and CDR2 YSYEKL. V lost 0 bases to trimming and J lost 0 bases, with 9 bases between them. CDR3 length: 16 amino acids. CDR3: CASSQDWTLSYNEQFF. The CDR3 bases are TGCGCCAGCAGCCAAGATTGGACTCTCTCCTACAATGAGCAGTTCTTC.

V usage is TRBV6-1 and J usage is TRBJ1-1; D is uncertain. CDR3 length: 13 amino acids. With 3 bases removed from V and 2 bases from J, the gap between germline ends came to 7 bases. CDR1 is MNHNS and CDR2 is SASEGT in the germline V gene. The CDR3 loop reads CASSDRSNTEAFF. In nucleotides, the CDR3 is TGTGCCAGCAGTGATCGCAGTAACACTGAAGCTTTCTTT.

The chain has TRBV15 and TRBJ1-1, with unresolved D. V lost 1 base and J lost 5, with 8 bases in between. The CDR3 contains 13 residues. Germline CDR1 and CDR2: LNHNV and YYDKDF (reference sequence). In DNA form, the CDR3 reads TGTGCCACCAGCAGAGGAGGAGGAACTGAAGCTTTCTTT. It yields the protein CATSRGGGTEAFF.

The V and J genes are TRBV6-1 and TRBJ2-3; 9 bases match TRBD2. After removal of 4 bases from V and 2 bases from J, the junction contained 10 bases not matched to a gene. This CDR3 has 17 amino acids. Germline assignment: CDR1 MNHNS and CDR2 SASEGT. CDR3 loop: CASSAWTSADHTDTQYF. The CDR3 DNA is TGTGCCAGCAGTGCCTGGACTAGCGCCGATCACACAGATACGCAGTATTTT.

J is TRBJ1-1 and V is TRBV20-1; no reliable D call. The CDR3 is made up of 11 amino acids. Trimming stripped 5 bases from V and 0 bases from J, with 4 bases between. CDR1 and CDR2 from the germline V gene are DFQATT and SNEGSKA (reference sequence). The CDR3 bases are TGCAGTGCTCCCATGAACACTGAAGCTTTCTTT. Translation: CSAPMNTEAFF.

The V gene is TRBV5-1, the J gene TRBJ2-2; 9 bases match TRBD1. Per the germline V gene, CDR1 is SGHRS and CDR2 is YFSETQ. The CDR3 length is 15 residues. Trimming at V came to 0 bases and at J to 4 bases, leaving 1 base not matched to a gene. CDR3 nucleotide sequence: TGCGCCAGCAGCTTGGGGACAGGGGCCACCGGGGAGCTGTTTTTT. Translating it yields CASSLGTGATGELFF.

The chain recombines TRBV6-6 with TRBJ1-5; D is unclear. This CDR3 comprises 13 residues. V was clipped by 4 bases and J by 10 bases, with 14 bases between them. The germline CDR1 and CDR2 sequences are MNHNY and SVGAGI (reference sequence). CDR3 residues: CASSFGVTSPQHF. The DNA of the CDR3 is TGTGCCAGCAGTTTCGGGGTTACCAGCCCCCAGCATTTT.

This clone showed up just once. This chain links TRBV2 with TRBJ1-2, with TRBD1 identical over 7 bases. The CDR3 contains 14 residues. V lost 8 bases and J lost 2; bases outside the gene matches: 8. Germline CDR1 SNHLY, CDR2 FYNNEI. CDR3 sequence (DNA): TGTGCCAGCGGCCTGACAGGGAGGAACTATGGCTACACCTTC. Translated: CASGLTGRNYGYTF.

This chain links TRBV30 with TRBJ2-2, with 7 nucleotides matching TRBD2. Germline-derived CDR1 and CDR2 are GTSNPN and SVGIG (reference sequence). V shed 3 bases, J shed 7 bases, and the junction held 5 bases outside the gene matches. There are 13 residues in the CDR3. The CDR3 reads CAWSLGGIGELFF. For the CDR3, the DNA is TGTGCCTGGAGCCTCGGGGGGATCGGGGAGCTGTTTTTT.

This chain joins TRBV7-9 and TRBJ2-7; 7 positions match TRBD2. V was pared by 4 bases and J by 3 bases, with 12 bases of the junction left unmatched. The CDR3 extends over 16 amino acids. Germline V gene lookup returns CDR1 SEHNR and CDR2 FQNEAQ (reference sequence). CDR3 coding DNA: TGTGCCAGCAGCTCCCCTAATATGGCGGGAGACTACGAGCAGTACTTC. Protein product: CASSSPNMAGDYEQYF. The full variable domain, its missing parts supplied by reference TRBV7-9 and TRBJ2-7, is DTGVSQNPRHKITKRGQNVTFRCDPISEHNRLYWYRQTLGQGPEFLTYFQNEAQLEKSRLLSDRFSAERPKGSFSTLEIQRTEQGDSAMYLCASSSPNMAGDYEQYFGPGTRLTVT.

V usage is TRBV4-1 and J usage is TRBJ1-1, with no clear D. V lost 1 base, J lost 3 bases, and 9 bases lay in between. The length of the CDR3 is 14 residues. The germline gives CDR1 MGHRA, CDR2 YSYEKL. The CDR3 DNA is TGCGCCAGCAGCCAAGTCGGCCGGGACACTGAAGCTTTCTTT. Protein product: CASSQVGRDTEAFF.

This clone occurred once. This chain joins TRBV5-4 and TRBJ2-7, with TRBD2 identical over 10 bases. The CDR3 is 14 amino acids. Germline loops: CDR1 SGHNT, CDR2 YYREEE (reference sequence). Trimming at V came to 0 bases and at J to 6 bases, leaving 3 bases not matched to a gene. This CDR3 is CASSLGGLASEQYF. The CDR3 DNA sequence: TGTGCCAGCAGCTTGGGGGGACTAGCGTCCGAGCAGTACTTC.

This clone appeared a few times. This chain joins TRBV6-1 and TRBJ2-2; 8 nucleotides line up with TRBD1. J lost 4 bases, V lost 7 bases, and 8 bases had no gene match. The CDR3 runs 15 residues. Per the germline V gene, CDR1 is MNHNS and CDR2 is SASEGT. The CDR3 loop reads CASIVSGGSTGELFF. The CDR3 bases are TGTGCCAGCATTGTGTCAGGGGGCTCCACCGGGGAGCTGTTTTTT.

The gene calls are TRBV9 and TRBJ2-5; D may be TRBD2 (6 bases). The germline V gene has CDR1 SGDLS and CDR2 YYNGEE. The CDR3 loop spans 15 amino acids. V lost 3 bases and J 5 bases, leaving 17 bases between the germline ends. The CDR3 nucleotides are TGTGCCAGCAGCGCCTGGGACTTAGAGGAGGAGACCCAGTACTTC. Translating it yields CASSAWDLEEETQYF.

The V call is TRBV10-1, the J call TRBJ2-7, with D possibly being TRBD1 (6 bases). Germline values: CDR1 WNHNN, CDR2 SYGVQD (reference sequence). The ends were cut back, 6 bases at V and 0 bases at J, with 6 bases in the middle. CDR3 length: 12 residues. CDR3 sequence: CASSRGSYEQYF. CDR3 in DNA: TGCGCCAGCAGCAGGGGCTCCTACGAGCAGTACTTC.

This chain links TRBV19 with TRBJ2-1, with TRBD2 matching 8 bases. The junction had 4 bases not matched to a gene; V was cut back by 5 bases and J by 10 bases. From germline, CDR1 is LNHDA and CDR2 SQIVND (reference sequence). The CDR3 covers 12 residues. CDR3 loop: CASSPRGGEQFF. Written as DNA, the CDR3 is TGTGCCAGTAGTCCCCGGGGGGGGGAGCAGTTCTTC.

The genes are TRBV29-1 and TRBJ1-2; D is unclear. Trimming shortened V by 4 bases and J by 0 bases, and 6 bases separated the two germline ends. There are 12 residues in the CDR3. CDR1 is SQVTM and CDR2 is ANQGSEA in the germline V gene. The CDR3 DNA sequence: TGCAGCGTTGGTCAGTCTAACTATGGCTACACCTTC. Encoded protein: CSVGQSNYGYTF. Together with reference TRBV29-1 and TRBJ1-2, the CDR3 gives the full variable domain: SAVISQKPSRDICQRGTSLTIQCQVDSQVTMMFWYRQQPGQSLTLIATANQGSEATYESGFVIDKFPISRPNLTFSTLTVSNMSPEDSSIYLCSVGQSNYGYTFGSGTRLTVV.

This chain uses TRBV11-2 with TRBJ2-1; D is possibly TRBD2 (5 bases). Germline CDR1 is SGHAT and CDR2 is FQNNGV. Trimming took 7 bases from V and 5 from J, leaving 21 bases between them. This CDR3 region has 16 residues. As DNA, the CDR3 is TGTGCCAGCACCCTTCGGGCGGGCTTGGCCGACAATGAGCAGTTCTTC. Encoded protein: CASTLRAGLADNEQFF.

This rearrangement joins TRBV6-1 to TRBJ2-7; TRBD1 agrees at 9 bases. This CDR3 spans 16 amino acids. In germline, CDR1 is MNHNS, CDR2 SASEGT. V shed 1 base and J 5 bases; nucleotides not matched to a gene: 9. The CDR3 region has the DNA TGTGCCAGCAGTGAAGGGTCCCCGGGACAGGGCCACGAGCAGTACTTC. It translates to CASSEGSPGQGHEQYF.

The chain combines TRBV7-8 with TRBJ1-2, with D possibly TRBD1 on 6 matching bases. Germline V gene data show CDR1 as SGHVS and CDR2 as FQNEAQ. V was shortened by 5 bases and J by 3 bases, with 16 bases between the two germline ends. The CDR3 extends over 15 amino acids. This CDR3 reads CASSQIAGTYYGYTF. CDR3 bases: TGTGCCAGCAGCCAAATTGCCGGGACATACTATGGCTACACCTTC.

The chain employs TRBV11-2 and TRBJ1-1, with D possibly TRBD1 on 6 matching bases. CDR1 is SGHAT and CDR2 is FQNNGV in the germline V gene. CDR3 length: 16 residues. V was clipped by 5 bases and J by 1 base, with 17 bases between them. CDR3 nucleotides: TGTGCCAGCAGCGCCTTGCTTGGGGGCGCGAACACTGAAGCTTTCTTT. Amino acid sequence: CASSALLGGANTEAFF.